A selection of T cell receptor beta chains follows, all from one sample in a study of human T cells and chemical hapten exposure. TCRdb independently ran MiXCR on the RACE reads; one entry per CDR3 protein. Among about 120,000 distinct CDR3 sequences listed, around 10% were seen once. The specimen was whole blood, collected in connection with sensitization to the hapten diphenylcyclopropenone (DPC). Receptor source: a woman in her fifties or sixties with alopecia areata. Some clones in this sample may be carry-over from other donors' samples. The CDR3 runs from the conserved cysteine through the conserved F or W. D genes are given only for firm matches. Expanded clones are given a class, and other clones once, few, many or no size at all.

>TRBJ2-7|TRBD2|few|TRBV30
CAWERGTYEQYF
TGTGCCTGGGAGCGGGGCACCTACGAGCAGTACTTC
>TRBJ1-4|NA|many|TRBV29-1
CSVAGTNEKLFF
TGCAGCGTTGCGGGAACGAATGAAAAACTGTTTTTT
>TRBJ2-3|NA|many|TRBV7-2
CASSPTDRLNSTDTQYF
TGTGCCAGCAGCCCAACCGACCGACTGAACAGCACAGATACGCAGTATTTT
>TRBJ1-1|TRBD1|few|TRBV6-5
CASIMETGGSTEAFF
TGTGCCAGCATCATGGAGACAGGGGGGTCCACTGAAGCTTTCTTT
>TRBJ2-3|TRBD2|NA|TRBV4-2
CASSQEGLAAFPQYF
TGTGCCAGCAGCCAAGAAGGACTAGCGGCATTCCCGCAGTATTTT
>TRBJ2-3|NA|many|TRBV24-1
CATGDTVTDTQYF
TGTGCCACGGGGGACACGGTCACAGATACGCAGTATTTT
>TRBJ1-3|NA|few|TRBV29-1
CSARQSSGNTIYF
TGCAGCGCGAGGCAGAGCTCTGGAAACACCATATATTTT
>TRBJ1-1|NA|NA|TRBV20-1
CSARGAESNTEAFF
TGCAGTGCTAGAGGAGCAGAATCGAATACTGAAGCTTTCTTT
>TRBJ2-3|TRBD1|few|TRBV5-4
CASSPRTGGDTQYF
TGTGCCAGCAGCCCCCGGACAGGGGGTGACACGCAGTATTTT
>TRBJ2-1|TRBD2|few|TRBV4-1
CASSHETSGVNEQFF
TGCGCCAGCAGCCATGAGACTAGCGGGGTCAATGAGCAGTTCTTC
>TRBJ2-5|TRBD1|few|TRBV7-9
CASSLDRGQETQYF
TGTGCCAGCAGCTTAGACAGGGGGCAGGAGACCCAGTACTTC
>TRBJ2-1|NA|many|TRBV25-1
CASSEYQINEQFF
TGTGCCAGCAGTGAATATCAGATAAATGAGCAGTTCTTC
>TRBJ1-1|TRBD1|few|TRBV4-2
CASSQERQGGTEAFF
TGTGCCAGCAGCCAAGAGAGACAGGGAGGCACTGAAGCTTTCTTT
>TRBJ2-5|TRBD1|many|TRBV29-1
CSAAQDRVGGSQYF
TGCAGCGCCGCCCAGGACAGGGTCGGAGGGTCCCAGTACTTC
>TRBJ2-3|NA|many|TRBV12-3/TRBV12-4
CASSFGQGSSDTQYF
TGTGCCAGCAGTTTCGGGCAGGGATCCTCAGATACGCAGTATTTT
>TRBJ2-3|TRBD1|NA|TRBV4-1
CASSQEQGQGADTQYF
TGCGCCAGCAGCCAGGAACAGGGACAGGGAGCAGATACGCAGTATTTT
>TRBJ2-5|NA|few|TRBV10-3
CAISDLAGTQYF
TGTGCCATCAGTGATCTGGCCGGAACCCAGTACTTC
>TRBJ2-3|NA|NA|TRBV7-2
CASSPGERPTDTQYF
TGTGCCAGCAGCCCTGGCGAGCGGCCCACAGATACGCAGTATTTT
>TRBJ2-3|NA|NA|TRBV7-9
CASSSAPADTQYF
TGTGCCAGCAGCTCGGCCCCGGCGGATACGCAGTATTTT
>TRBJ2-5|NA|many|TRBV4-3
CASSQDTGRGSETQYF
TGCGCCAGCAGCCAAGATACAGGGAGGGGGTCAGAGACCCAGTACTTC
>TRBJ2-3|TRBD2|many|TRBV20-1
CSASVTSGGVTQYF
TGCAGTGCTAGTGTGACTAGCGGGGGGGTGACGCAGTATTTT
>TRBJ2-7|NA|NA|TRBV4-1
CASSQDSGNEQYF
TGCGCCAGCAGCCAAGATTCAGGGAACGAGCAGTACTTC